The present T cell receptor beta chain was sequenced within a study of blood T cell repertoires in COVID-19 (dated by TCRdb to the early 2020s). In terms of the full investigation: The collaborator samples originated in the United States, Italy and Spain and spanned the acute and convalescent phases of COVID-19. The repertoires were released in a freely available public database meant as a resource for research on the immune response to SARS-CoV-2. The material from the prospective study consisted of cDNA or gDNA derived from T cells, B-cell-depleted T cells, or PBMCs. The dataset comprised deeply sampled blood TCRbeta repertoires from subjects exposed to, actively infected with, or recovered from COVID-19. Where available, HLA class I and class II types were taken from metadata supplied by the sample provider and were not determined by assay-based typing. Samples came from the ongoing ImmuneRACE study (first 160 participants) plus 1,254 subjects from 6 global collaborators. The sample metadata nearly always contained a de-identified subject ID, COVID-19 status, age in years and sex. Here is what the overall study found, with its caveats: Clinical and demographic metadata were provided uncurated, with the amount varying by source and participant.

TCRbeta CDR3 regions were amplified from genomic DNA using the immunoSEQ Assay, a bias-controlled multiplex PCR. In the authors' own workflow: Nucleated cell counts per sample were estimated from amplification of reference gene primers within the assay. To quantify the absolute abundance of each unique TCRbeta CDR3 rearrangement, sequence reads were collapsed and filtered. For each sample, productive Simpson clonality was calculated as the square root of Simpson's diversity index across productive rearrangements. The table comes from immuneACCESS by way of TCRdb, which keeps in-frame sequences with V and J called. Part of the clones is missing from these tables; in studies checked, under half for an unresolved V gene and the rest for unknown reasons. Clone size and V and J calls were adopted from that table, with D and trimming inferred from the DNA. Within this sample are roughly 400,000 clones, with 70% to 90% of them counted one time only. The ten largest clonotypes hold around 1.5% of the sample.

There are 14 amino acids in the CDR3, from cysteine to phenylalanine inclusive. Just the 42-base CDR3 DNA is kept, in frame starting at base 1. According to the germline V gene, CDR1 reads KGHSH and CDR2 reads LQKENI. V ends up 5 bases short and J 7 bases short, with an unmatched junction base count of 1. As to this clone: The antigen this receptor binds is unknown. Base-call qualities are not available, and no considerably larger clone is one nucleotide away.

Participants in the prospective study were enrolled through a virtual design, were aged 18 to 89 years, and lived in roughly 25 United States geographic areas. In the prospective study, participants were assigned to cohorts based on the clinical history participants reported in a screening survey and a study questionnaire. Exposed participants were defined as having been in contact with someone with a PCR-confirmed or clinician-diagnosed COVID-19 case within 2 weeks of study entry. In the prospective study, mobile phlebotomists collected whole blood, serum and a nasopharyngeal or oropharyngeal swab from each participant. Over a roughly 2-month period, participants in the prospective study had the option of providing additional blood draws and questionnaires. Prospective study blood samples were shipped either frozen or at room temperature before DNA extraction.

The sequence was collected from a woman aged 18-29 years who had been exposed to COVID-19. The sample taken for sequencing was PBMCs or T cells enriched from blood (not recorded which). This receptor chain uses TRBV18 and TRBJ2-1, with 14 bases in between that match TRBD2. The CDR3 protein: CASSGTSGGNEQFF. The sequenced DNA is TGTGCCAGCTCAGGGACTAGCGGGGGAAATGAGCAGTTCTTC.